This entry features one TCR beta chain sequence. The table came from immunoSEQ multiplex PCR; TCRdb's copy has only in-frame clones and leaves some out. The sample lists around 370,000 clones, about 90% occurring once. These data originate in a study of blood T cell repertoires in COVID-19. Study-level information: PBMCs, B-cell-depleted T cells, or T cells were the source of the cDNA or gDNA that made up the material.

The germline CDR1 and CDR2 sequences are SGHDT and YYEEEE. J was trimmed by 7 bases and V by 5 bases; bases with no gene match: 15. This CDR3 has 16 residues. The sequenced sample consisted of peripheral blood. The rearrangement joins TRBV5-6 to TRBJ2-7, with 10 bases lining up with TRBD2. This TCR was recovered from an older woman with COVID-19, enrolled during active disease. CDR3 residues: CASSRVASGGVGEQYF. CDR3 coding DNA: TGTGCCAGCAGTCGAGTGGCTAGCGGGGGAGTCGGGGAGCAGTACTTC.